One T cell receptor beta chain is described in this entry. The antigen remains undetermined. This CDR3 is 13 amino acids long. V lost 5 bases to trimming and J lost 0 bases, with 7 bases between them. Per germline, CDR1 MNHNS and CDR2 SASEGT. Time point defined: week 3, after first cycle of checkpoint inhibitor. Prior systemic cancer therapy, immunosuppressant use and other active malignancies excluded patients. Clones were read by immunoSEQ multiplex PCR, and TCRdb kept only the in-frame ones, dropping some. This table holds some 11,000 clones, 87% found once. The data belong to a study of blood T cell dynamics during melanoma immunotherapy. Study-wide results and caveats: At W3, later disease-control patients showed bifurcated PBMC repertoire changes, unlike progressors.

The sample here was blood, taken from a patient treated with checkpoint blockade. The chain carries TRBV6-1 and TRBJ1-2; D unresolved. The clonotype originates from a human donor with melanoma. The CDR3 sequence: CASSRAANYGYTF. The CDR3 region has the DNA TGTGCCAGCAGTAGGGCAGCTAACTATGGCTACACCTTC.